This T cell receptor beta chain was recorded in a study of OX40 agonist ivuxolimab in advanced cancers. Study-level findings and limits: The antigen specificity of the peripheral T cells (those that were expanded) was not determined.

The V gene's germline CDR1 is LGHNA and CDR2 YNFKEQ. The CDR3 extends over 12 amino acids. The V end was cut by 1 base, the J end by 8 bases, with 8 bases between. Using immunoSEQ multiplex PCR, the repertoire was profiled, and TCRdb retains in-frame clones only, with some absent. The table records fewer than 15,000 clones, roughly 90% of them present only once. Concerning this clone itself: Antigen specificity is unknown.

The sample in question was CD4+ or CD8+ T cells sorted from blood, obtained in a trial of the OX40 agonist ivuxolimab. The receptor was derived from an adult with an advanced solid tumor such as melanoma, head and neck, liver or kidney cancer. The rearrangement joins TRBV4-2 to TRBJ1-2, with D uncertain. The CDR3 nucleotides read TGTGCCAGCAGCCAAGTACGGGGAGGCTACACCTTC. Residues: CASSQVRGGYTF.